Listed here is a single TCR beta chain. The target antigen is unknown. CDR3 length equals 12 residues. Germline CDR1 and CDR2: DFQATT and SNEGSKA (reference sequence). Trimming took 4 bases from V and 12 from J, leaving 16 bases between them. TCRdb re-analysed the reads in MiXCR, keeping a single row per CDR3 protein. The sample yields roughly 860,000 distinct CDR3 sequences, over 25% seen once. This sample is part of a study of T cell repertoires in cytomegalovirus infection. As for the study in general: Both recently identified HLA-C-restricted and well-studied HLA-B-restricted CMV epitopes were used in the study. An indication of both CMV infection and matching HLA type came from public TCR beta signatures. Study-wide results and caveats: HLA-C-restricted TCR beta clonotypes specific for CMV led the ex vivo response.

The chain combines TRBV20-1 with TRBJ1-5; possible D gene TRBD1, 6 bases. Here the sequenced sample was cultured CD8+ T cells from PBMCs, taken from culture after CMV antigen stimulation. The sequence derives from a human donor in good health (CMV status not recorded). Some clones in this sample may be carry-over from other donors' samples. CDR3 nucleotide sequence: TGCAGTGCTACACTACAGGGAGTGCACCAGCATTTT. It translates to CSATLQGVHQHF.